This T cell receptor beta chain stems from a study of T-cell memory formation after mild COVID-19. Regarding the study as a whole: The CD4+ clones that contracted clustered mainly within CM and EM, and the CD8+ clones concentrated in EMRA. Memory from before infection featured some responding clones, which suggests cross-reactive memory joined.

5'RACE primed at constant segments yielded TCR alpha and TCR beta cDNA libraries bearing sample barcodes and UMIs. TCRdb independently ran MiXCR on the 5' RACE reads; one entry per CDR3 protein. The table records more than 300,000 distinct CDR3 sequences, 20% to 25% of them present only once. V was cut by 0 bases and J by 2 bases, with 16 bases left in between. The CDR3 covers 17 residues. Germline CDR1 reads MNHEY; CDR2 reads SVGAGI. A note on this clonotype: What it binds is not known.

The sequenced sample was PBMCs or a T cell subset sorted from them (not recorded which). The clonotype was recovered from a man aged 18 to 30 who had mild COVID-19 (a few samples of this study predate the infection). Cell type and time point are not known. V usage is TRBV6-5 and J usage is TRBJ1-2, with D tentatively TRBD1 (5 bases). For the CDR3, the DNA is TGTGCCAGCAGTTACTCGAGGCTCGCCAGGGCCAACTATGGCTACACCTTC. The encoded protein is CASSYSRLARANYGYTF.